This TCR beta chain was sequenced in a study of T cell responses to AZD1222 COVID-19 vaccine. Study findings and constraints: CD4 TCRs linked to vaccination spanned spike, dominating at 160-218 and 743-854. The breadth and depth of Spike-specific TCRs increased once two AZD1222 doses had been given.

In the case of this clone: Its antigen is unknown. Sequence at one end of the junction differs from germline and may be a read error.

Data came from immunoSEQ multiplex PCR; TCRdb stores just in-frame clones and leaves some out. The sample yields about 120,000 clones, 88% seen once. CDR3 length: 12 amino acids. Germline CDR1 is SGHAT and CDR2 is FQNNGV. The clonotype was recovered from an adult in good health. The sequenced sample was peripheral blood, obtained on day 0 of AZD1222 vaccination. This chain connects TRBV11-2 to TRBJ2-5, with unresolved D. The CDR3 DNA reads as TGTGCCAGCAGCTTCGACCAGGAGACCCAGTACTTC. Translating it yields CASSFDQETQYF.